The 30 T cell receptor beta chains given below trace back to one sample, sequenced in a study of graft-versus-host responses after intestinal transplantation. Libraries were prepared by immunoSEQ multiplex PCR; TCRdb keeps only in-frame clonotypes and omits some of them. The sample comprises roughly 100,000 clones, over 85% of which are singletons, and 1.2% rests with the top ten. The antigens for these receptors are not known. Specimen: unstimulated CD8+ T cells sorted from spleen or lymph node cells, collected before intestinal transplant. The origin of the receptors is a human donor who received an intestinal transplant.

This clone has a single count. The CDR3 bases are TGTGCCAGCAGCATAGGGACTAGCGGGGACTACAATGAGCAGTTCTTC. It yields the protein CASSIGTSGDYNEQFF. The V gene is TRBV7-8, the J gene TRBJ2-1; 13 positions agree with TRBD2. The germline V gene encodes CDR1 SGHVS and CDR2 FQNEAQ. The CDR3 consists of 16 residues. With 5 bases clipped from V and 3 bases from J, the junction kept 4 bases outside the gene matches. The variable domain in full, completed from reference TRBV7-8 and TRBJ2-1, reads GAGVSQSPRYKVAKRGQDVALRCDPISGHVSLFWYQQALGQGPEFLTYFQNEAQLDKSGLPSDRFFAERPEGSVSTLKIQRTQQEDSAVYLCASSIGTSGDYNEQFFGPGTRLTVL.

This clone was seen only once. J is TRBJ1-1 and V is TRBV7-6; D gene ambiguous. The CDR3 spans 13 residues. The V end lost 3 bases, the J end lost 1 base, and 6 bases lay between the germline ends. Germline V gene sequence: CDR1 SGHVS, CDR2 FNYEAQ. The CDR3 DNA reads TGTGCCAGCAGCTTCGGGGAGAACACTGAAGCTTTCTTT. Amino acid sequence: CASSFGENTEAFF.

The genes are TRBV6-5 and TRBJ2-3; D unclear. Trimming took off 8 bases at V and 4 bases at J, with 7 bases between the two ends. The CDR3 is 11 amino acids. The V gene's germline CDR1 is MNHEY and CDR2 SVGAGI. The CDR3 DNA is TGTGCCAGCGTCCAAGCAGATACGCAGTATTTT. This gives the protein CASVQADTQYF.

The chain couples TRBV5-1 to TRBJ2-7, with D tentatively TRBD2 (7 bases). The CDR3 contains 14 residues. The germline V gene encodes CDR1 SGHRS and CDR2 YFSETQ. V lost 0 bases to trimming and J lost 2 bases, with 9 bases between them. The CDR3 DNA reads as TGCGCCAGCAGCTTGGGGGGGGGCCCCTACGAGCAGTACTTC. The encoded protein is CASSLGGGPYEQYF.

The V call is TRBV4-1, the J call TRBJ1-1; TRBD1 matches at 8 bases. CDR1 is MGHRA and CDR2 is YSYEKL in the germline V gene. The CDR3 loop spans 17 amino acids. V dropped 0 bases and J dropped 4; count of bases not matched to a gene: 10. CDR3 sequence (DNA): TGCGCCAGCAGCCAAGATGGACAGGGTTTTTTACGCACTGAAGCTTTCTTT. It codes for CASSQDGQGFLRTEAFF.

The chain's CDR3 is CASSETFRKLFF. CDR3 DNA: TGTGCCAGCAGTGAAACGTTTAGAAAACTGTTTTTT. The chain uses TRBV2 and TRBJ1-4; D not resolved. The V and J ends lost 2 bases and 10 bases respectively, with 8 bases between them. Germline V gene lookup returns CDR1 SNHLY and CDR2 FYNNEI. The CDR3 runs 12 residues. The entire variable domain, with the rest obtained from reference TRBV2 and TRBJ1-4, is as follows: EPEVTQTPSHQVTQMGQEVILRCVPISNHLYFYWYRQILGQKVEFLVSFYNNEISEKSEIFDDQFSVERPDGSNFTLKIRSTKLEDSAMYFCASSETFRKLFFGSGTQLSVL.

The chain uses TRBV4-1 and TRBJ2-5; D tentatively fits TRBD1 or TRBD2 (5 bases each). This CDR3 has 13 residues. Germline CDR1 and CDR2: MGHRA and YSYEKL. Deletions cut 0 bases from V and 9 bases from J, with 11 bases between. The CDR3 loop is CASSQDGPGPQYF. The CDR3 DNA reads as TGCGCCAGCAGCCAAGATGGGCCGGGACCCCAGTACTTC.

CDR3 sequence: CASSSKQGLSGNTIYF. The CDR3 DNA follows: TGTGCCAGCAGCTCGAAACAGGGCCTCTCTGGAAACACCATATATTTT. V is TRBV7-2 and J is TRBJ1-3; D perhaps matches TRBD1 (6 bases). Germline CDR1 SGHTA, CDR2 FQGNSA. This CDR3 has 16 residues. Trimming removed 4 bases from V and 0 bases from J, with 13 bases in between. The variable domain in full, with the rest retrieved from reference TRBV7-2 and TRBJ1-3, is GAGVSQSPSNKVTEKGKDVELRCDPISGHTALYWYRQSLGQGLEFLIYFQGNSAPDKSGLPSDRFSAERTGGSVSTLTIQRTQQEDSAVYLCASSSKQGLSGNTIYFGEGSWLTVV.

This chain connects TRBV6-1 to TRBJ1-2; weak D call: TRBD1 (5 bases). CDR1 is MNHNS and CDR2 is SASEGT in the germline V gene. Trimming removed 3 bases from V and 4 bases from J, with 15 bases in between. The CDR3 spans 15 residues. This chain's CDR3 is CASSDWEGNLYGYTF. CDR3 DNA sequence: TGTGCCAGCAGTGATTGGGAGGGGAATCTCTATGGCTACACCTTC.

This chain joins TRBV5-1 and TRBJ2-1, with TRBD2 identical over 12 bases. The CDR3 extends over 15 amino acids. Unmatched junction bases numbered 8, after V lost 7 bases and J lost 6 bases. Germline V gene lookup returns CDR1 SGHRS and CDR2 YFSETQ. DNA for the CDR3: TGCGCCAGCCGATACCTAGCGGGGGGGCTCAATGAGCAGTTCTTC. Its translation: CASRYLAGGLNEQFF.

Here the CDR3 DNA reads TGTGCCTGGAGCGCCACACCCCGCTCCAGCGGGGAGACAGATACGCAGTATTTT. This sequence encodes CAWSATPRSSGETDTQYF. V gene TRBV30 combines with J gene TRBJ2-3, with 7 bases fitting TRBD2. This CDR3 has 18 amino acids. CDR1 is GTSNPN, CDR2 SVGIG, per germline (reference sequence). V lost 3 bases and J lost 3; bases outside the gene matches: 18.

V is TRBV9 and J is TRBJ2-3, with 7 bases lining up with TRBD1. The CDR3 loop spans 15 amino acids. Germline V gene sequence: CDR1 SGDLS, CDR2 YYNGEE. V was pared by 4 bases and J by 2 bases, with 7 bases of the junction left unmatched. Written as DNA, the CDR3 is TGTGCCAGCAGCCATGACAGGGAACACACAGATACGCAGTATTTT. Its translation is CASSHDREHTDTQYF.

This sequence joins TRBV19 and TRBJ1-2; D is perhaps TRBD1 (5 bases). V lost 7 bases and J lost 8, with 23 bases in between. Germline loops: CDR1 LNHDA, CDR2 SQIVND (reference sequence). CDR3 length: 15 amino acids. The DNA for the CDR3 is TGTGCCAGTACACTCCCCGTCCAGGGTTCTGACGGCTACACCTTC. Its protein is CASTLPVQGSDGYTF.

The rearrangement joins TRBV11-2 to TRBJ1-5, with D possibly being TRBD1 (5 bases). Germline CDR1 reads SGHAT; CDR2 reads FQNNGV. This CDR3 contains 13 residues. Deletions cut 5 bases from V and 4 bases from J, with 9 bases between. The CDR3 sequence: CASSRDGNQPQHF. CDR3 nucleotide sequence: TGTGCCAGCAGCCGGGACGGAAATCAGCCCCAGCATTTT.

V usage is TRBV6-6 and J usage is TRBJ2-7; tentative D call: TRBD2 (5 bases). Between the trimmed V and J ends, which lost 0 bases and 0 bases, there was a span of 9 bases. Germline V gene data show CDR1 as MNHNY and CDR2 as SVGAGI (reference sequence). The CDR3 length is 15 residues. The chain's CDR3 is CASSYSMGSSYEQYF. The CDR3 DNA is TGTGCCAGCAGTTACTCGATGGGGAGCTCCTACGAGCAGTACTTC.

The chain recombines TRBV27 with TRBJ2-1, with 7 bases aligning to TRBD2. Trimming removed 8 bases from V and 5 bases from J; junction bases left unmatched: 18. The CDR3 loop spans 17 amino acids. Germline loops: CDR1 MNHEY, CDR2 SMNVEV (reference sequence). This chain's CDR3 is CASRGVRVGAPNNEQFF. In nucleotides, the CDR3 is TGTGCCAGCCGGGGGGTCAGGGTTGGGGCCCCTAACAATGAGCAGTTCTTC.

This chain links TRBV4-1 with TRBJ1-2, with 7 bases fitting TRBD1. Germline loops: CDR1 MGHRA, CDR2 YSYEKL. Unmatched junction bases numbered 8, after V lost 4 bases and J lost 0 bases. This CDR3 is built from 16 residues. The CDR3 nucleotides read TGCGCCAGCAGCCCCCTAACAGGGGACGCTAACTATGGCTACACCTTC. This translates into CASSPLTGDANYGYTF.

V gene TRBV2 combines with J gene TRBJ1-5; 8 bases map to TRBD1. V shed 6 bases, J shed 5 bases, and the junction held 9 bases outside the gene matches. The CDR3 loop spans 15 amino acids. CDR1 SNHLY and CDR2 FYNNEI come from the germline V gene. The CDR3 DNA sequence: TGTGCCAGCAGGGAACAGGGGGGAGGCGATCAGCCCCAGCATTTT. Translating it yields CASREQGGGDQPQHF.

The chain uses TRBV4-1 and TRBJ2-7, with D possibly TRBD1 on 6 matching bases. Germline-derived CDR1 and CDR2 are MGHRA and YSYEKL. This CDR3 is 15 amino acids long. Trimming cost V 0 bases and J 3 bases, with 12 bases left between them. The DNA of the CDR3 is TGCGCCAGCAGCCAAGAAAACAGGGTGTACTACGAGCAGTACTTC. It is translated as CASSQENRVYYEQYF.

The gene calls are TRBV19 and TRBJ1-6; D gene uncertain. Per the germline V gene, CDR1 is LNHDA and CDR2 is SQIVND (reference sequence). The CDR3 sequence is 8 residues long. With 9 bases removed from V and 18 bases from J, the gap between germline ends came to 9 bases. The CDR3 region has the DNA TGTGCCAGAAGCCTTAGCCACTTT. Translating gives CARSLSHF.

This clone was counted a few times. The chain has TRBV7-9 and TRBJ2-7; D assignment may be TRBD1 or TRBD2 (5 bases each). The CDR3 is made up of 15 amino acids. The germline CDR1 and CDR2 sequences are SEHNR and FQNEAQ (reference sequence). Trimming removed 3 bases at V and 4 bases at J, with 16 bases between. Here the CDR3 reads CASSFEGNPSYEQYF. The CDR3, as DNA: TGTGCCAGCAGCTTTGAGGGGAACCCCAGTTACGAGCAGTACTTC.

The gene calls are TRBV19 and TRBJ1-1; D not resolved. This CDR3 has 12 amino acids. Germline-derived CDR1 and CDR2 are LNHDA and SQIVND (reference sequence). V dropped 6 bases and J dropped 1 base, with 6 bases sitting between them. CDR3 loop: CASSLGNTEAFF. The CDR3 DNA reads TGTGCCAGTAGCCTGGGGAACACTGAAGCTTTCTTT.

The CDR3 here is CASSQTGEDTQYF. The DNA for the CDR3 is TGTGCCAGCAGCCAGACAGGGGAGGATACGCAGTATTTT. The rearrangement links TRBV6-5 to TRBJ2-3, with 8 bases matching TRBD1. The germline V gene encodes CDR1 MNHEY and CDR2 SVGAGI. V trimming: 6 bases; J trimming: 6 bases; junction bases outside the gene matches: 5. The length of the CDR3 is 13 residues.

V gene TRBV11-2 combines with J gene TRBJ2-7; D is uncertain. V was pared by 8 bases and J by 0 bases, with 14 bases between. This CDR3 has 14 residues. In germline, CDR1 is SGHAT, CDR2 FQNNGV. The DNA for the CDR3 is TGTGCCAGCCTACCAGGAGCGCTCTCCTACGAGCAGTACTTC. Protein product: CASLPGALSYEQYF. The whole variable domain, filled in from reference TRBV11-2 and TRBJ2-7, reads EAGVAQSPRYKIIEKRQSVAFWCNPISGHATLYWYQQILGQGPKLLIQFQNNGVVDDSQLPKDRFSAERLKGVDSTLKIQPAKLEDSAVYLCASLPGALSYEQYFGPGTRLTVT.

The V call is TRBV4-2, the J call TRBJ1-6; D uncertain. V lost 0 bases, J lost 7 bases, and 16 bases lay in between. Germline CDR1 reads LGHNA; CDR2 reads YNFKEQ. The CDR3 contains 17 residues. CDR3 in amino acids: CASSQDLATLGNSPLHF. CDR3 DNA sequence: TGTGCCAGCAGCCAAGACTTAGCCACCCTAGGGAATTCACCCCTCCACTTT.

This clone was seen a single time. The rearrangement links TRBV15 to TRBJ2-5; D not certain. CDR1 LNHNV and CDR2 YYDKDF come from the germline V gene (reference sequence). The CDR3 runs to 16 residues. The V end lost 0 bases, the J end lost 2 bases, and 13 bases lay between the germline ends. The CDR3 coding sequence is TGTGCCACCAGCAGAGATAAGACACGATATCAAGAGACCCAGTACTTC. It translates to CATSRDKTRYQETQYF.

This clone has a handful of counts. This chain links TRBV7-9 with TRBJ2-7; D gene uncertain. Trimming pared 2 bases from V and 6 bases from J, leaving 11 bases between. CDR1 SEHNR and CDR2 FQNEAQ come from the germline V gene (reference sequence). This CDR3 contains 13 residues. The CDR3 DNA is TGTGCCAGCAGCTTATCGCCAGAGGCCGAGCAGTACTTC. Translated: CASSLSPEAEQYF.

The chain combines TRBV4-1 with TRBJ1-2; no definite D call. CDR1 is MGHRA, CDR2 YSYEKL, per germline. This CDR3 is 15 amino acids long. Deletions cut 1 base from V and 4 bases from J, with 13 bases between. The CDR3 DNA is TGCGCCAGCAGCCAAGGTTTAGGCAGGCCCTATGGCTACACCTTC. Protein sequence: CASSQGLGRPYGYTF.

The genes are TRBV10-2 and TRBJ2-7; 8 positions match TRBD1. With V trimmed by 5 bases and J by 4 bases, 4 bases remained unmatched. Germline V gene data show CDR1 as WSHSY and CDR2 as SAAADI. The CDR3 contains 13 residues. CDR3 nucleotides: TGCGCCAGCAGTTCGACAGGGGCTTACGAGCAGTACTTC. It is translated as CASSSTGAYEQYF.

This clone was counted a few times. This sequence joins TRBV23-1 and TRBJ2-1; 8 bases map to TRBD2. TRBV23-1 is identified as an open reading frame with a role that is uncertain. The CDR3 is 16 amino acids. V dropped 3 bases and J dropped 0; count of bases not matched to a gene: 4. CDR3 in amino acids: CASSHKRGHSYNEQFF. CDR3 coding DNA: TGCGCCAGCAGTCATAAGCGGGGGCACTCCTACAATGAGCAGTTCTTC.